This T cell receptor (beta chain) was identified in a study of T cells after yellow fever vaccination (dated by TCRdb to between 2017 and 2020). Concerning the study at large: The SMART-Seq v4 Ultra Low Input RNA kit was used to prepare libraries from fractions with low cell numbers. Two healthy male donors, one aged 18 to 30 and one aged 30 to 40 years, made up the cohort. Bulk TCR alpha and beta repertoires were sequenced longitudinally to track T-cell clones before and after primary and booster YFV17D yellow fever vaccination. Blood was drawn at multiple timepoints before and after primary and secondary immunization, with bulk PBMC replicates and cell subsets isolated.

In the paper's terms, the treatment or condition label means: live attenuated yellow fever vaccine strain. PBMCs were isolated from peripheral blood using a standard Ficoll-Paque protocol. Epitope-specific CD8 T cells were sorted with a dextramer loaded with the yellow fever NS4B epitope peptide, together with anti-CD3 and anti-CD8 staining. TriZol was used to extract RNA from bulk PBMCs, CD4 and CD8 fractions, and dextramer-positive and dextramer-negative fractions. This clonotype has only a few counts. No clone much larger than this one lies a single base away; base qualities are absent. Synthesis of TCR cDNA relied on 5'RACE template switching, a step that introduced a universal primer site along with unique molecular identifiers. cDNA synthesis was primed from both the TCR alpha and TCR beta constant segments. Libraries were amplified in two PCR steps, with sample barcodes and sequencing adapters added in the second step. Sequencing of libraries was performed on Illumina HiSeq 2500 (2x100 bp) or NovaSeq (2x150 bp). Processing in the source paper ran as follows. MIGEC handled demultiplexing of reads and collapsing into UMI consensus sequences, while MiXCR performed V(D)J alignment. Using edgeR on replicate PBMC samples, clonotypes were called vaccine-responding if FDR was below 0.01 and the log2 fold change was above 5 up to day 15. Bulk clonotypes were assigned CD4 or CD8 identity according to which sequenced CD4 or CD8 repertoire held them at higher abundance. NS4B-specific clonotypes were defined as those at least 10-fold enriched in dextramer-positive over dextramer-negative fractions; CD4-biased clonotypes were excluded. TCRdb ran its own pipeline on the public reads, namely fastp trimming at Q25 and MiXCR clone calling, and kept in-frame beta chains. Each CDR3 protein appears once, grouped with its most common genes and DNA. TCRdb's processing, not the authors', yielded these V and J calls. Across this sample there are over 65,000 distinct CDR3 sequences, with about an eighth seen only once. Approximately 23% of the sample goes to the ten largest clones.

From the cysteine through the phenylalanine, the CDR3 covers 15 amino acids. The entry retains the CDR3 DNA only, 45 bases that are in frame from base 1. CDR1 and CDR2 are drawn from the germline V gene: LGHNA, YSLEER. V loses 0 bases, J loses 5 bases, and the germline ends lie 11 bases apart. General conclusions and limits of the study: The secondary T-cell response was found to be weaker but faster than the primary response, with a peak reached on day 5 rather than on day 15. FACS-sorted repertoires could contain abundant contaminating clonotypes from the bulk population, so computational filtering was required. Most clones expanded after primary vaccination were re-detected after the booster (just under 97% of CD4 and 88% of CD8), suggesting broad memory maintenance. Because only a couple of donors were included in the study, the extent to which the findings can be generalized is limited. A small share of clonotypes occurred in both CD4 and CD8 compartments, likely arising from convergent recombination.

The sample here was CD8+ T cells not binding an NS4B(214-222) dextramer, sorted from PBMCs, taken around 3 weeks after the first yellow fever vaccination. Taken with the paper, the label for cell subset or site translates to: NS4B epitope dextramer-negative CD8 T cells. The TCR was taken from a man between 18 and 35 years old who received the YFV17D yellow fever vaccine. The sequence is built from TRBV4-3 and TRBJ1-5, with the D gene too uncertain to name. The sequenced DNA: TGCGCCAGCAGCCAAGATCGTGGGTCCTATCAGCCCCAGCATTTT. It translates to CASSQDRGSYQPQHF.